The 23 T cell receptor beta chains given below trace back to one sample, sequenced in a study of T cells in Graves' hyperthyroidism and ophthalmopathy. Using RNA transcripts as the source, TCR beta CDR3 regions were amplified. The HTBI set primed first-round TCR CDR3 RT-PCR. TCRdb re-derived calls from the multiplex PCR reads in MiXCR, one entry per CDR3 protein. The sample holds approximately 600,000 distinct CDR3 sequences, less than 25% seen once. What was sequenced was blood. Receptor source: a man aged 25 to 45 with Graves' ophthalmopathy.

The chain links TRBV12-3 or TRBV12-4 to TRBJ1-2; the D gene is possibly TRBD1 (5 bases). Trimming removed 5 bases from V and 1 base from J, with 17 bases in between. The CDR3 spans 16 residues. CDR3 in DNA: TGTGCCAGCAGTACCTCCGGGGGGAGAAATAACTATGGCTACACCTTC. Its protein is CASSTSGGRNNYGYTF.

This clonotype was seen many times. The V and J genes are TRBV28 and TRBJ2-5; D remains ambiguous. V was pared by 2 bases and J by 5 bases, with 12 bases between. The CDR3 extends over 14 amino acids. The germline gives CDR1 MDHEN, CDR2 SYDVKM. The CDR3 DNA reads TGTGCCAGCAGTTTAAATGTGGGTGGGGAGACCCAGTACTTC. This codes for CASSLNVGGETQYF.

This clonotype appeared a few times. This rearrangement joins TRBV7-2 to TRBJ2-1; no clear D gene. The V and J ends lost 3 bases and 7 bases respectively, with 13 bases between them. CDR3 length equals 14 residues. Germline-derived CDR1 and CDR2 are SGHTA and FQGNSA. CDR3 nucleotides: TGTGCCAGCAGCTTGGACCTCCCCGGAAATGAGCAGTTCTTC. Translation: CASSLDLPGNEQFF.

The V gene is TRBV20-1, the J gene TRBJ2-1; the D call may be TRBD1 or TRBD2 (6 bases each). Germline V CDR1 and CDR2: DFQATT, SNEGSKA (reference sequence). The ends were cut back, 0 bases at V and 0 bases at J, with 9 bases in the middle. The CDR3 is made up of 15 amino acids. The CDR3 nucleotides are TGCAGTGCTAGAGATGGAGGGGGCTCCTACAATGAGCAGTTCTTC. Its protein is CSARDGGGSYNEQFF.

V usage is TRBV28 and J usage is TRBJ1-2, with D unresolved. This CDR3 is 10 amino acids long. V was shortened by 10 bases and J by 6 bases, with 9 bases between the two germline ends. Germline V CDR1 and CDR2: MDHEN, SYDVKM. The chain's CDR3 is CATGPDGYTF. DNA for the CDR3: TGTGCCACCGGGCCAGATGGCTACACCTTC.

V gene TRBV10-3 combines with J gene TRBJ1-2; TRBD1 is a possible D gene (5 bases). Germline CDR1 and CDR2: ENHRY and SYGVKD. The CDR3 consists of 15 residues. Trimming took off 7 bases at V and 2 bases at J, with 17 bases between the two ends. CDR3 residues: CAITSLGHLNYGYTF. The CDR3 region has the DNA TGTGCCATCACCTCCCTCGGACATCTCAACTATGGCTACACCTTC.

Comment on this clonotype: The junction and the germline gene differ at one end; a read error may be behind it. V usage is TRBV27 and J usage is TRBJ1-6; no reliable D call. Germline loops: CDR1 MNHEY, CDR2 SMNVEV (reference sequence). This CDR3 has 16 amino acids. The CDR3 DNA follows: TGTGCCAGCAGTTTAGAGCCGCCCTGGGGAAATTCACCCCTCAACTTT. This gives the protein CASSLEPPWGNSPLNF.

The table lists this clonotype with a few counts. This chain joins TRBV5-6 and TRBJ2-4; 8 positions agree with TRBD2. The V segment lost 7 bases and the J segment 5 bases; nucleotides outside the gene matches: 5. This CDR3 is built from 13 residues. Germline V gene sequence: CDR1 SGHDT, CDR2 YYEEEE. CDR3 DNA: TGTGCCAGCCTTAGCGGGACGCAAAACATTCAGTACTTC. This translates into CASLSGTQNIQYF.

The rearrangement uses TRBV12-3 or TRBV12-4 and TRBJ1-2; D call uncertain. V lost 6 bases to trimming and J lost 3 bases, with 14 bases between them. The CDR3 loop spans 14 amino acids. CDR3 residues: CASRTTDRYYGYTF. The CDR3 DNA reads as TGTGCCAGCAGAACTACGGACCGCTACTATGGCTACACCTTC.

This clonotype has a count of ten or more. This chain uses TRBV10-2 with TRBJ2-5; 14 bases line up with TRBD2. The CDR3 totals 14 residues. Unmatched junction bases numbered 1, after V lost 3 bases and J lost 7 bases. CDR1 is WSHSY, CDR2 SAAADI, per germline. CDR3: CASSDGTSGRTQYF. The CDR3 nucleotides read TGCGCCAGCAGTGACGGGACTAGCGGGAGGACCCAGTACTTC.

This clonotype has at least ten counts. V and J are TRBV30 and TRBJ2-7; D may be TRBD2 (6 bases). CDR1 is GTSNPN and CDR2 is SVGIG in the germline V gene (reference sequence). Trimming stripped 0 bases from V and 6 bases from J, with 15 bases between. CDR3 length: 14 residues. CDR3 loop: CAWSVQLALSEQYF. As DNA, the CDR3 is TGTGCCTGGAGTGTACAACTAGCACTGAGCGAGCAGTACTTC.

This clonotype showed up just a few times. V and J are TRBV7-2 and TRBJ1-5; D not certain. The CDR3 runs to 15 residues. Germline V CDR1 and CDR2: SGHTA, FQGNSA. The V and J ends lost 4 bases and 0 bases respectively, with 10 bases between them. The CDR3 reads CASSYSGFSNQPQHF. The CDR3 DNA reads TGTGCCAGCAGCTACAGTGGATTTAGCAATCAGCCCCAGCATTTT.

The gene calls are TRBV4-1 and TRBJ2-2; D possibly corresponds to TRBD1 (6 bases). V was clipped by 5 bases and J by 1 base, with 20 bases between them. This CDR3 is 18 amino acids long. CDR1 MGHRA and CDR2 YSYEKL come from the germline V gene. CDR3 loop: CASSEGRGYRGNTGELFF. CDR3 DNA sequence: TGCGCCAGCAGCGAAGGTAGGGGGTACCGAGGGAACACCGGGGAGCTGTTTTTT.

DNA for the CDR3: TGTGCCAGCAGCTCTCTCGGGCAGGGAAGAACTGAAGCTTTCTTT. Protein product: CASSSLGQGRTEAFF. This chain uses TRBV13 with TRBJ1-1; possible D gene TRBD1, 5 bases. Germline CDR1 and CDR2: PRHDT and FYEKMQ (reference sequence). Trimming pared 4 bases from V and 5 bases from J, leaving 17 bases between. The CDR3 length is 15 residues.

The rearrangement uses TRBV11-2 and TRBJ2-1; no clear D. Germline V gene lookup returns CDR1 SGHAT and CDR2 FQNNGV. V was pared by 1 base and J by 8 bases, with 15 bases between. CDR3 length: 15 amino acids. DNA of the CDR3: TGTGCCAGCAGCTTAGTAGTGTCTAGGCGCCATGAGCAGTTCTTC. Translating it yields CASSLVVSRRHEQFF. Looking up the rest from reference TRBV11-2 and TRBJ2-1 gives the full variable domain: EAGVAQSPRYKIIEKRQSVAFWCNPISGHATLYWYQQILGQGPKLLIQFQNNGVVDDSQLPKDRFSAERLKGVDSTLKIQPAKLEDSAVYLCASSLVVSRRHEQFFGPGTRLTVL.

Worth noting for this clonotype: A much larger clone differs by one base, so this may be a read error. The J gene is TRBJ2-7, the V gene TRBV5-1, with 7 bases lining up with TRBD1. The CDR3 has 16 amino acids. Germline values: CDR1 SGHRS, CDR2 YFSETQ. V lost 0 bases and J lost 2; bases outside the gene matches: 8. Here the CDR3 DNA reads TGCGCCAGCAGCTTGGCAGCGACAGGGCTCCCCTACGAGCAGTACTTC. This sequence encodes CASSLAATGLPYEQYF.

This clonotype was counted only a few times. The chain recombines TRBV19 with TRBJ1-1, with unresolved D. Trimming left V 1 base short and J 3 bases short, with 12 bases between. Germline V gene lookup returns CDR1 LNHDA and CDR2 SQIVND (reference sequence). This CDR3 comprises 15 residues. Here the CDR3 DNA reads TGTGCCAGTAGTATAGGAGTTCGGACGGACACTGAAGCTTTCTTT. Translating it yields CASSIGVRTDTEAFF.

This clonotype was seen many times. The chain employs TRBV2 and TRBJ2-1; D not resolved. The germline V and J ends were trimmed by 7 bases and 9 bases, with 10 bases remaining between them. CDR1 and CDR2 (germline): SNHLY, FYNNEI. The CDR3 has 11 amino acids. DNA of the CDR3: TGTGCCAGCACCTCGAGTTCTGAGCAGTTCTTC. This encodes CASTSSSEQFF.

This clonotype was observed many times. The chain combines TRBV7-9 with TRBJ2-7, with D possibly being TRBD1 (5 bases). Germline lookup yields CDR1 SEHNR and CDR2 FQNEAQ (reference sequence). The CDR3 spans 12 residues. V was pared by 5 bases and J by 7 bases, with 12 bases between. The CDR3 reads CASSTRVGEQYF. The DNA of the CDR3 is TGTGCCAGCAGCACCAGGGTGGGGGAGCAGTACTTC.

This clonotype was detected only a few times. The rearrangement links TRBV20-1 to TRBJ1-2, with D maybe TRBD1 (5 bases). CDR1 and CDR2 (germline): DFQATT, SNEGSKA (reference sequence). Trimming took 1 base from V and 0 from J, leaving 36 bases between them. The CDR3 consists of 23 residues. In nucleotides, the CDR3 is TGCAGTGCTAGAGTCGTGCCTTCCGGGGACCCCGGGCTACAAAGGGGAGCTAACTATGGCTACACCTTC. Protein sequence: CSARVVPSGDPGLQRGANYGYTF.

This clonotype was observed at least ten times. The chain uses TRBV11-2 and TRBJ1-1, with no clear D. V was pared by 1 base and J by 1 base, with 10 bases between. CDR3 length: 15 residues. CDR1 and CDR2 from the germline V gene are SGHAT and FQNNGV. CDR3 sequence: CASSLVSMGNTEAFF. The CDR3 DNA follows: TGTGCCAGCAGCTTAGTATCAATGGGGAACACTGAAGCTTTCTTT.

This chain connects TRBV3-1 to TRBJ2-2; TRBD2 might be the D (5 bases). In germline, CDR1 is LGHDT, CDR2 YNNKEL (reference sequence). This CDR3 has 14 amino acids. The germline V and J ends were trimmed by 5 bases and 5 bases, with 12 bases remaining between them. The CDR3 sequence: CASSNGLRTGELFF. CDR3 nucleotides: TGTGCCAGCAGCAACGGACTTCGTACCGGGGAGCTGTTTTTT.

This clonotype was counted between two and nine times. The rearrangement joins TRBV12-3 or TRBV12-4 to TRBJ2-1; 11 positions agree with TRBD2. V was clipped by 1 base and J by 3 bases; unmatched bases: 5. The CDR3 runs to 17 residues. The CDR3 spells CASSLVTGTSGYNEQFF. The CDR3 nucleotides are TGTGCCAGCAGTTTAGTGACCGGGACTAGCGGCTACAATGAGCAGTTCTTC.